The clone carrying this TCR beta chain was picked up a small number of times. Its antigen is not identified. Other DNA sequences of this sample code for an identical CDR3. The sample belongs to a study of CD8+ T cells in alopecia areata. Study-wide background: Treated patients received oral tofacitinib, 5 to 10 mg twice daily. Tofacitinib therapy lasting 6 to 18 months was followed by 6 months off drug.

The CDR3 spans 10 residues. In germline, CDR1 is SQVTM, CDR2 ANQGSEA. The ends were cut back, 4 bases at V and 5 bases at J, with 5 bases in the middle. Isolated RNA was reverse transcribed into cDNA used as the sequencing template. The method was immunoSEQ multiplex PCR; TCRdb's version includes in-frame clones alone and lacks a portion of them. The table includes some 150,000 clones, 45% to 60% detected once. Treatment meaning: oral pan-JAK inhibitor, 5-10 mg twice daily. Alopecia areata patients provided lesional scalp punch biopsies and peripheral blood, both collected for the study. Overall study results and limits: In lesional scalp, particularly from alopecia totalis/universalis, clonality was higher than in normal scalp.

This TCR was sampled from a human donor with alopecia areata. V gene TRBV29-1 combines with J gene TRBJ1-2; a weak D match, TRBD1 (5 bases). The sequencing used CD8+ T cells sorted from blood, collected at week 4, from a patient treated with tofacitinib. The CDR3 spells CSVAGYGYTF. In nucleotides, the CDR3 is TGCAGCGTTGCAGGGTATGGCTACACCTTC.